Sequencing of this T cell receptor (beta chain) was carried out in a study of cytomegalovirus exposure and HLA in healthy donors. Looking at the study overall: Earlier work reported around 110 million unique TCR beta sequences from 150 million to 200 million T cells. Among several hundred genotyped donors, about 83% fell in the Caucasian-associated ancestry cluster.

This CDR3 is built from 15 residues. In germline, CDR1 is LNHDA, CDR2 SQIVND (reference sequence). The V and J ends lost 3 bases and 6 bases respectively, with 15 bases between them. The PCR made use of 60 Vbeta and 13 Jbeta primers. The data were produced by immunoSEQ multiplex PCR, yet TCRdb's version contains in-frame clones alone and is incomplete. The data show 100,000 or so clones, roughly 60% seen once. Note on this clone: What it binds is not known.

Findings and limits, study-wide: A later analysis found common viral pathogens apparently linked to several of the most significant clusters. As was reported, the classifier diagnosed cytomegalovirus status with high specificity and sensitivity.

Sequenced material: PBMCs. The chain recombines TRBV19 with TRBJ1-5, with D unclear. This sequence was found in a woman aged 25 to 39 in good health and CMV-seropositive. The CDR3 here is CASSMTGKSAQPQHF. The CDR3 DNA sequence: TGTGCCAGTAGTATGACGGGAAAGAGTGCTCAGCCCCAGCATTTT.